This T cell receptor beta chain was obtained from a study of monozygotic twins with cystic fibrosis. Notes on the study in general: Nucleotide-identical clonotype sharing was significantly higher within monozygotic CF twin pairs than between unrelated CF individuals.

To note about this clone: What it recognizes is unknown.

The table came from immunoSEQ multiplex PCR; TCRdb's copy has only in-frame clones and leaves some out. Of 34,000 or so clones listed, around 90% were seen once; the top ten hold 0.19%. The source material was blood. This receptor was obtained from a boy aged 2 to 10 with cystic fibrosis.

The CDR3 nucleotides read TGTGCCATCACCCCGGGACAGGGGGTCTATGGCTACACCTTC. Translation: CAITPGQGVYGYTF. The J gene is TRBJ1-2, the V gene TRBV10-3; 11 positions agree with TRBD1. J gave up 4 bases and V 7 bases, and 5 bases lay outside the gene matches. This CDR3 is 14 amino acids long. Germline loops: CDR1 ENHRY, CDR2 SYGVKD.